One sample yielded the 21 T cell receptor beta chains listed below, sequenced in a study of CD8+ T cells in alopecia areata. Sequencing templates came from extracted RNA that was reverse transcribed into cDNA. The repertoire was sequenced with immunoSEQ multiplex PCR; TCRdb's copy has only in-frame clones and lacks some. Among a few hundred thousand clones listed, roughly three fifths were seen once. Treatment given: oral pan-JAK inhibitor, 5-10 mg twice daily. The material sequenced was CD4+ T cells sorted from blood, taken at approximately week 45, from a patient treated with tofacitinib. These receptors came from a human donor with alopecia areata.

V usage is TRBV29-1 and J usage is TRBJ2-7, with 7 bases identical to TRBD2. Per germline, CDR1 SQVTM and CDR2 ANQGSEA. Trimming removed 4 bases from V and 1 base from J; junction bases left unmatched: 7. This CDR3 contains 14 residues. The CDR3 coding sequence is TGCAGCGTTGGGGAGGGGCCGCGATCCTACGAGCAGTACTTC. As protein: CSVGEGPRSYEQYF.

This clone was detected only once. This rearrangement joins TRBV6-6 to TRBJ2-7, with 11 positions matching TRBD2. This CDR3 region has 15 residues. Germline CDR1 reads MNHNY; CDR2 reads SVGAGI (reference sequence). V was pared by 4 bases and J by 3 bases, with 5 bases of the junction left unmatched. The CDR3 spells CASSSQGTSGYEQYF. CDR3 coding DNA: TGTGCCAGCAGTTCCCAAGGGACTAGCGGCTACGAGCAGTACTTC.

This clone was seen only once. In DNA form, the CDR3 reads TGTGCCAGTTTACAGGGGGTAAACACTGAAGCTTTCTTT. Translated, it gives CASLQGVNTEAFF. This chain joins TRBV2 and TRBJ1-1; 8 nucleotides align to TRBD1. The J segment lost 2 bases and the V segment lost 9 bases, leaving 5 bases of the junction unmatched. The CDR3 runs to 13 residues. The V gene's germline CDR1 is SNHLY and CDR2 FYNNEI.

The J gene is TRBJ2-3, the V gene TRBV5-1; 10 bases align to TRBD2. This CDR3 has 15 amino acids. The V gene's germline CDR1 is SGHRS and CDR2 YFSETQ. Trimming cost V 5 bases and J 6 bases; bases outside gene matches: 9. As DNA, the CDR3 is TGCGCCAGCAGGAGGCTAGCGGGGGTATATGATACGCAGTATTTT. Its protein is CASRRLAGVYDTQYF.

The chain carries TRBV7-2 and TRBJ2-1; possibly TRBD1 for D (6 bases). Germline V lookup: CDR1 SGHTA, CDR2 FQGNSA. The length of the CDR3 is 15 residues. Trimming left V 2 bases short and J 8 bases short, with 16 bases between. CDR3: CASSLSGGIGDEQFF. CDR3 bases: TGTGCCAGCAGCTTAAGTGGGGGCATCGGCGATGAGCAGTTCTTC.

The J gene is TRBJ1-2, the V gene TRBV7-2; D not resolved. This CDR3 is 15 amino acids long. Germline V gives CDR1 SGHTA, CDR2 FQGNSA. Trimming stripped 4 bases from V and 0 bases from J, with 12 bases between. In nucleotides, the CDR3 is TGTGCCAGCAGCTCTCCTTCCGGCTCTAACTATGGCTACACCTTC. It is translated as CASSSPSGSNYGYTF.

The CDR3 coding sequence is TGTGCCAGCAGCCATCAGGCGGTCACCGGGGAGCTGTTTTTT. Protein: CASSHQAVTGELFF. The chain links TRBV14 to TRBJ2-2; D is unclear. In germline, CDR1 is SGHDN, CDR2 FVKESK. V dropped 3 bases and J dropped 4 bases, with 9 bases sitting between them. This CDR3 comprises 14 residues.

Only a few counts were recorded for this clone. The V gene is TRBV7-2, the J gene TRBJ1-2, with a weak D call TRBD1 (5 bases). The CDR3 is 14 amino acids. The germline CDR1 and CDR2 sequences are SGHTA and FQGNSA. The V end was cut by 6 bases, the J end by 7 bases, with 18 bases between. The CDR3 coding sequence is TGTGCCAGCAGGCCTCCAGGGTTGTATGTTGGCTACACCTTC. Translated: CASRPPGLYVGYTF.

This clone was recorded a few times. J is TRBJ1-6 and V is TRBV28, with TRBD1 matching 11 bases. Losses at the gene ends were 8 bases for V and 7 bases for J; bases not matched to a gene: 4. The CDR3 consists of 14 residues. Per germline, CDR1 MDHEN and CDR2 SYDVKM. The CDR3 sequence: CASGQGALNSPLHF. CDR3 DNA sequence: TGTGCCAGCGGACAGGGGGCCTTGAATTCACCCCTCCACTTT.

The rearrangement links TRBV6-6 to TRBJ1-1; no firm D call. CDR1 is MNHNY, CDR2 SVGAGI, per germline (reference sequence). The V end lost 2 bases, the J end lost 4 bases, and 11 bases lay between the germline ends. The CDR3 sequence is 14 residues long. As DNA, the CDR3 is TGTGCCAGCAGTTACGGGCAGCAAGGCACTGAAGCTTTCTTT. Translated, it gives CASSYGQQGTEAFF.

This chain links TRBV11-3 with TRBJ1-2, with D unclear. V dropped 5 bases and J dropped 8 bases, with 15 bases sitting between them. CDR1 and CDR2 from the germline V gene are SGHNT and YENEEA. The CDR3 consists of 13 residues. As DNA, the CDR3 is TGTGCCAGCAGCCCGACGCCCGGAGCAGGCTACACCTTC. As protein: CASSPTPGAGYTF.

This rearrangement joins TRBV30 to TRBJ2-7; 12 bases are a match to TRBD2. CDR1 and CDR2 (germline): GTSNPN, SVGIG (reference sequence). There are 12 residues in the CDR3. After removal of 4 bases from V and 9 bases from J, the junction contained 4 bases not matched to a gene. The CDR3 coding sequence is TGTGCCTGGACTAGCGGGGGGGCAGTGCAGTACTTC. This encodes CAWTSGGAVQYF.

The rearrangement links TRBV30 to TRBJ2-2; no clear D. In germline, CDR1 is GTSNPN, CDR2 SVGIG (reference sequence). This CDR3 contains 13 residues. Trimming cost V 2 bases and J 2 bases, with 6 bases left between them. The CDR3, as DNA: TGTGCCTGGAGTACCCCTAACACCGGGGAGCTGTTTTTT. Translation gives CAWSTPNTGELFF.

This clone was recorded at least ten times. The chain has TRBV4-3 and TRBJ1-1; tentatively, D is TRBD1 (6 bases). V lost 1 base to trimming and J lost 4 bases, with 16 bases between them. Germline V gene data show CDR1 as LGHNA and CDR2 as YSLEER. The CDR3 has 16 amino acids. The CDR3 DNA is TGCGCCAGCAGCCAAGTCTCTTACAGGGACTCCACTGAAGCTTTCTTT. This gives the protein CASSQVSYRDSTEAFF.

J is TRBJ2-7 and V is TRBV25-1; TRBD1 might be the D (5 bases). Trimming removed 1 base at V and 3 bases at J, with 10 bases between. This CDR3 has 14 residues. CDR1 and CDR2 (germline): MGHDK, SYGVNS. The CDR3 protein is CASSEWGSRYEQYF. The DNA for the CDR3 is TGTGCCAGCAGTGAATGGGGCAGCCGCTACGAGCAGTACTTC.

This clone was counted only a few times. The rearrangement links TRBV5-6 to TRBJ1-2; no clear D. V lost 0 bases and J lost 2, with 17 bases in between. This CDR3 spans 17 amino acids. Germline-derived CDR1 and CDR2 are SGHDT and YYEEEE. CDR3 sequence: CASSLAGSGIPNYGYTF. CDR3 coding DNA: TGTGCCAGCAGCTTGGCGGGGTCAGGAATACCAAACTATGGCTACACCTTC.

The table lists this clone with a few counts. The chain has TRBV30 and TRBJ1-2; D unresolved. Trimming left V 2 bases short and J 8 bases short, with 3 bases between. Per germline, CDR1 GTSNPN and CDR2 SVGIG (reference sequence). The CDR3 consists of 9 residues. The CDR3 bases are TGTGCCTGGAGTTACGGCTACACCTTC. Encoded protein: CAWSYGYTF.

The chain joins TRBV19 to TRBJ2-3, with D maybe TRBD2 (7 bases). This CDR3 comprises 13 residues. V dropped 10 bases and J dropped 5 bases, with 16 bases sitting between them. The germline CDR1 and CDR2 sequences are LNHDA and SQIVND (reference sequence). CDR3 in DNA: TGTGCCACCCGGTGGGGGGGCGGAGATACGCAGTATTTT. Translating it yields CATRWGGGDTQYF.

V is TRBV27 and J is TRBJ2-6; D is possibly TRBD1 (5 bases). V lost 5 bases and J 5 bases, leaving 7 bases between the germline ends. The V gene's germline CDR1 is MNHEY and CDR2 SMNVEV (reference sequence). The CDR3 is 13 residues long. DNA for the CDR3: TGTGCCAGCAGTCCGGACAGGGCCAACGTCCTGACTTTC. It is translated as CASSPDRANVLTF.

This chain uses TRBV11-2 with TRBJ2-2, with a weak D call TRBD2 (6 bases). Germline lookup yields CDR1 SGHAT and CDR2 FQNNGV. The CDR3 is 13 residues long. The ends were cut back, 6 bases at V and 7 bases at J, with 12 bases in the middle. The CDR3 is CASSSEGHGELFF. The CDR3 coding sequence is TGTGCCAGCAGTTCGGAGGGGCACGGGGAGCTGTTTTTT.

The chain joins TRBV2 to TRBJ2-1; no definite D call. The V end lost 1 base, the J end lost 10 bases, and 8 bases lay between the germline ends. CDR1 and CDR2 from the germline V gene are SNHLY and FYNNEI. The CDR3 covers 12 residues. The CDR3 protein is CASSEGGQEQFF. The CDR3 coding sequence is TGTGCCAGCAGTGAAGGTGGGCAAGAGCAGTTCTTC. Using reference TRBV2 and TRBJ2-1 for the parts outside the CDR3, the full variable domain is EPEVTQTPSHQVTQMGQEVILRCVPISNHLYFYWYRQILGQKVEFLVSFYNNEISEKSEIFDDQFSVERPDGSNFTLKIRSTKLEDSAMYFCASSEGGQEQFFGPGTRLTVL.